This paragraph covers one T cell receptor (beta chain) sequence. Its antigen remains unidentified. It was with 60 Vbeta and 13 Jbeta primers that the PCR ran. The repertoire was sequenced with immunoSEQ multiplex PCR; TCRdb's copy has only in-frame clones and lacks some. This sample's table reports under 150,000 clones. The sample is drawn from a study of cytomegalovirus exposure and HLA in healthy donors. Notes on the study in general: Association with HLA alleles at 0.05 false discovery rate was found for 16,951 TCR beta sequences in a later analysis. Earlier findings revealed that most TCR beta V segments proved productive either about 87% or about 30% of the time. TCR beta chains numbering under 200 were designated cytomegalovirus-associated.

V trimming: 10 bases; J trimming: 7 bases; junction bases outside the gene matches: 9. CDR1 and CDR2 (germline): MNHNY, SVGAGI (reference sequence). The length of the CDR3 is 14 residues. This chain links TRBV6-6 with TRBJ1-6, with TRBD1 identical over 8 bases. The sequenced material came from PBMCs. This receptor was obtained from a middle-aged man in good health and CMV-seronegative. The CDR3 region is CATSPGQANSPLHF. The CDR3 DNA reads as TGTGCCACCTCTCCGGGACAGGCAAATTCACCCCTCCACTTT.